This TCR beta chain was sequenced in a study of beta chain features in type 1 diabetes. Points from the study as a whole: Moderate yet significant TCRB CDR3 shortening was seen in Type 1 diabetes patients in all four CD4+ subsets. In type 1 diabetes patients, VDJ junctions had fewer insertions; deletions at these junctions were more frequent.

The germline V gene has CDR1 MNHEY and CDR2 SVGAGI. The CDR3 extends over 14 amino acids. The V gene end was trimmed by 4 bases and the J gene end by 7 bases; junction bases not matched to a gene: 4. Of the isolated RNA, all was reverse transcribed, and so the sequenced material was expressed TCRB transcripts. Repertoires were generated with immunoSEQ multiplex PCR, while TCRdb's copy carries only in-frame clones and drops some. Among over 650,000 clones listed, more than 13% were seen once. Points on this clone: What it binds is not known.

Sequenced input: naive CD4+ T cells from blood. The rearrangement links TRBV6-5 to TRBJ1-2; 12 bases map to TRBD1. The clonotype originates from a young man with type 1 diabetes. The DNA for the CDR3 is TGTGCCAGCAGTTGGGACAGGGGGCGCGTTGGCTACACCTTC. This sequence encodes CASSWDRGRVGYTF.